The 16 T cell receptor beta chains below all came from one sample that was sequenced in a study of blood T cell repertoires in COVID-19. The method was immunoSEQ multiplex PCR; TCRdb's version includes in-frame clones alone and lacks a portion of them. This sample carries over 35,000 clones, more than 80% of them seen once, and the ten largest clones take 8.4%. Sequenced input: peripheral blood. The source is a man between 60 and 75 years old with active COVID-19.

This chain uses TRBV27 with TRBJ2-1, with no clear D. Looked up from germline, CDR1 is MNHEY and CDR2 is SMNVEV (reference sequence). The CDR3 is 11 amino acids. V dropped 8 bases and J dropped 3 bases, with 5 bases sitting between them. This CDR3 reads CASHNYNEQFF. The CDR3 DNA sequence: TGTGCCAGCCACAACTACAATGAGCAGTTCTTC.

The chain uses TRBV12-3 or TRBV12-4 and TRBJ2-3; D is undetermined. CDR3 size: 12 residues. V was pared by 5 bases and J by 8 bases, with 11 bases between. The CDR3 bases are TGTGCCAGCAGTCCTGACGGGTCTACGCAGTATTTT. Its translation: CASSPDGSTQYF.

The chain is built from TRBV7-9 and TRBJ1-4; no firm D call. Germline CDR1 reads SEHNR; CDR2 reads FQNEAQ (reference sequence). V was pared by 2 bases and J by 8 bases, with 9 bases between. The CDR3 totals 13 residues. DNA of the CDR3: TGTGCCAGCAGCTTAATCGTTCGGGAAAAACTGTTTTTT. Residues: CASSLIVREKLFF.

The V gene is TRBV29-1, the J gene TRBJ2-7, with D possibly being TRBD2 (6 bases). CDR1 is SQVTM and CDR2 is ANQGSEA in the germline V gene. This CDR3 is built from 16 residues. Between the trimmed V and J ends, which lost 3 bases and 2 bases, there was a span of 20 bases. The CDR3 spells CSVDLFVGGRTYEQYF. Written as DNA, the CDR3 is TGCAGCGTTGACCTCTTCGTGGGGGGTCGGACCTACGAGCAGTACTTC.

The DNA of the CDR3 is TGTGCCAGCAGTTTAGGCAGTCAAGAGACCCAGTACTTC. Protein: CASSLGSQETQYF. The chain uses TRBV27 and TRBJ2-5; D gene uncertain. Germline V gives CDR1 MNHEY, CDR2 SMNVEV (reference sequence). The V gene lost 2 bases and the J gene lost 2 bases, with 6 bases spanning the gap. The CDR3 runs to 13 residues.

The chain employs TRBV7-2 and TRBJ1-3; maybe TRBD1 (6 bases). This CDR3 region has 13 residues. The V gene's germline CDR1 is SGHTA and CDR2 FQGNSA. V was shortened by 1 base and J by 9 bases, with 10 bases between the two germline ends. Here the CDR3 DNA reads TGTGCCAGCAGCTTAGAAGGGGGGGGCACCATATATTTT. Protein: CASSLEGGGTIYF. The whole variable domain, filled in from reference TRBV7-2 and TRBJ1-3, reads GAGVSQSPSNKVTEKGKDVELRCDPISGHTALYWYRQSLGQGLEFLIYFQGNSAPDKSGLPSDRFSAERTGGSVSTLTIQRTQQEDSAVYLCASSLEGGGTIYFGEGSWLTVV.

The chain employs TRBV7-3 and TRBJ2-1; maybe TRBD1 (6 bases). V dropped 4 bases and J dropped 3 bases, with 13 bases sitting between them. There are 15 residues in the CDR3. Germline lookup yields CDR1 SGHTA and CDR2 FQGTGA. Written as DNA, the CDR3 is TGTGCCAGCAGCTGGGGGCAGGGCTTCTACAATGAGCAGTTCTTC. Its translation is CASSWGQGFYNEQFF.

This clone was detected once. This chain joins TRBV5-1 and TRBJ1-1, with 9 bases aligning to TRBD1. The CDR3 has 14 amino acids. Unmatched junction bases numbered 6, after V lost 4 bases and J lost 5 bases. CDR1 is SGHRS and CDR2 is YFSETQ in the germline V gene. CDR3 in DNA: TGCGCCAGCAGCCCGGACAGGGGAGAGACTGAAGCTTTCTTT. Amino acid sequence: CASSPDRGETEAFF.

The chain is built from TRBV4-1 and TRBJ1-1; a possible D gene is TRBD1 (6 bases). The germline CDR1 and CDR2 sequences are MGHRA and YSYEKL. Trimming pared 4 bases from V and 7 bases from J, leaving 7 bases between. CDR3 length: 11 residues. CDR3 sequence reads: CASSRDNEAFF. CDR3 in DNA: TGCGCCAGCAGCCGGGACAATGAAGCTTTCTTT.

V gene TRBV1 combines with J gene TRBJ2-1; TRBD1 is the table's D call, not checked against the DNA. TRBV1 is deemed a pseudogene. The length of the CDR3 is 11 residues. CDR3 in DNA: TGCACCAGCAGCCCATTTAATGAGCAGTTCTTC. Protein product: CTSSPFNEQFF.

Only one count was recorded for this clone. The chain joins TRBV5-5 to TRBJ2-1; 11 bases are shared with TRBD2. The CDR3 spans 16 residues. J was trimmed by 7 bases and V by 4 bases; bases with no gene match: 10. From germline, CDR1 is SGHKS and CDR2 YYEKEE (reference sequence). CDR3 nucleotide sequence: TGTGCCAGCAGCCTCGAACTAGCGGGAGTTAAAAATGAGCAGTTCTTC. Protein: CASSLELAGVKNEQFF.

The CDR3 nucleotides read TGTGCCATCAGTGAGTCACAGAACACTGAAGCTTTCTTT. Protein product: CAISESQNTEAFF. This chain links TRBV10-3 with TRBJ1-1, with D uncertain. V lost 0 bases to trimming and J lost 1 base, with 3 bases between them. CDR1 and CDR2 from the germline V gene are ENHRY and SYGVKD. The CDR3 is made up of 13 amino acids.

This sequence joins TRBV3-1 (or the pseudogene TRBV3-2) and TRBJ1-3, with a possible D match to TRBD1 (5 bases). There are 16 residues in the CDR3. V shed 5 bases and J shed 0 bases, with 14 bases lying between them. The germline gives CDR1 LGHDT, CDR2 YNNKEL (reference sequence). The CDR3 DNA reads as TGTGCCAGCAGCACTCTGGGGGGGGGCTCTGGAAACACCATATATTTT. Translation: CASSTLGGGSGNTIYF.

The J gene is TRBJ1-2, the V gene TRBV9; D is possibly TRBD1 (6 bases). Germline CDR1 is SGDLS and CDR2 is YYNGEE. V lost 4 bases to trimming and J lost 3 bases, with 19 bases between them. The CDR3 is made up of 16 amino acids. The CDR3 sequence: CASSYSRDNDYYGYTF. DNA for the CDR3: TGTGCCAGCAGCTATAGCCGGGACAACGACTACTATGGCTACACCTTC. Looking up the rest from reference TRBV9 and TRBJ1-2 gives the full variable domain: DSGVTQTPKHLITATGQRVTLRCSPRSGDLSVYWYQQSLDQGLQFLIQYYNGEERAKGNILERFSAQQFPDLHSELNLSSLELGDSALYFCASSYSRDNDYYGYTFGSGTRLTVV.

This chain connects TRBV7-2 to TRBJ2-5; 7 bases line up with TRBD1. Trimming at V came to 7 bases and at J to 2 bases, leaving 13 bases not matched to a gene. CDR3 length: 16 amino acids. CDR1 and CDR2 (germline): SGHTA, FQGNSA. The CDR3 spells CASTLTLGTAQETQYF. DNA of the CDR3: TGTGCCAGCACCCTTACCCTAGGGACAGCTCAAGAGACCCAGTACTTC.

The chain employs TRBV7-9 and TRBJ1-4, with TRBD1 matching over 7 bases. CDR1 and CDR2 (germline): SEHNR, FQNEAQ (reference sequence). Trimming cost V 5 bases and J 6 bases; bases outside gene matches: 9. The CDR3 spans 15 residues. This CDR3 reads CASSTWGRGDEKLFF. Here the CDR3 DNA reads TGTGCCAGCAGCACCTGGGGCAGGGGGGATGAAAAACTGTTTTTT.